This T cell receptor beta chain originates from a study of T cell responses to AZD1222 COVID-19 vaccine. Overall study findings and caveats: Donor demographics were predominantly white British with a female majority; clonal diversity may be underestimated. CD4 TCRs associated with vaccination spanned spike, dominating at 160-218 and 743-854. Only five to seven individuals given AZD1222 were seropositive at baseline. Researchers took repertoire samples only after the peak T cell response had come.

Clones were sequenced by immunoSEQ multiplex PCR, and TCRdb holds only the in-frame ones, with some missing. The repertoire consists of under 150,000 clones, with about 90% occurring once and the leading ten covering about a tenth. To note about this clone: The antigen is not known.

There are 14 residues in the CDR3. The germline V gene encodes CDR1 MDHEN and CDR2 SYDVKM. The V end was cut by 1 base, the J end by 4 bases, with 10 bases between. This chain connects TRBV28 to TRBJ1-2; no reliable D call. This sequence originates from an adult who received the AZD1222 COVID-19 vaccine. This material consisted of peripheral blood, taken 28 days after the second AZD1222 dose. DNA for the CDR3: TGTGCCAGCAGTTTATTCCGGGAGACCTATGGCTACACCTTC. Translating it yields CASSLFRETYGYTF.